Below are 27 T cell receptor beta chains sequenced from a single sample in a study of T-cell reconstitution after alpha-beta-depleted transplantation in children. Preparation of the TCRbeta library was carried out with unique molecular identifiers. TCRdb reprocessed the PCR reads via MiXCR and lists one record per CDR3 protein. Among around 370,000 distinct CDR3 sequences listed, around 10% were seen once. Material: PBMCs from the stem cell graft donor, obtained from the stem cell graft. Receptor source: a human donor who donated a stem cell graft to a child with acute lymphoblastic leukemia.

This clonotype has ten or more counts. The chain has TRBV9 and TRBJ2-5; the D gene could be TRBD1 or TRBD2 (5 bases each). The CDR3 totals 16 residues. The V gene's germline CDR1 is SGDLS and CDR2 YYNGEE. The V end was cut by 0 bases, the J end by 9 bases, with 21 bases between. The CDR3: CASSVGPAELGQAQYF. CDR3 in DNA: TGTGCCAGCAGCGTAGGACCAGCGGAGTTGGGGCAGGCCCAGTACTTC. The variable domain in full, completed from reference TRBV9 and TRBJ2-5, reads DSGVTQTPKHLITATGQRVTLRCSPRSGDLSVYWYQQSLDQGLQFLIQYYNGEERAKGNILERFSAQQFPDLHSELNLSSLELGDSALYFCASSVGPAELGQAQYFGPGTRLLVL.

CDR3 sequence: CSEGLAGVTDTQYF. As DNA, the CDR3 is TGCAGTGAGGGACTAGCGGGAGTGACAGATACGCAGTATTTT. The gene calls are TRBV20-1 and TRBJ2-3, with 14 nucleotides matching TRBD2. The CDR3 is 14 amino acids. Germline V gene sequence: CDR1 DFQATT, CDR2 SNEGSKA (reference sequence). J lost 3 bases, V lost 7 bases, and 3 bases had no gene match.

This rearrangement joins TRBV19 to TRBJ2-2; tentative D call: TRBD2 (6 bases). The CDR3 has 16 amino acids. Germline CDR1 reads LNHDA; CDR2 reads SQIVND (reference sequence). Trimming left V 10 bases short and J 1 base short, with 19 bases between. The CDR3, as DNA: TGTGCCATCTCTAGGTGGCTAGCGAAGAACACCGGGGAGCTGTTTTTT. Protein sequence: CAISRWLAKNTGELFF.

The chain combines TRBV4-3 with TRBJ1-4; a possible D gene is TRBD1 (6 bases). CDR3 length: 16 residues. Germline V gives CDR1 LGHNA, CDR2 YSLEER. The V gene lost 4 bases and the J gene lost 4 bases, with 16 bases spanning the gap. In DNA form, the CDR3 reads TGCGCCAGCAGCCGGGGGGCAGGGCGCCTTAATGAAAAACTGTTTTTT. This codes for CASSRGAGRLNEKLFF.

V and J are TRBV4-1 and TRBJ2-2; 8 positions agree with TRBD1. This CDR3 has 15 amino acids. Germline CDR1 and CDR2: MGHRA and YSYEKL. V was clipped by 4 bases and J by 1 base; unmatched bases: 2. CDR3 loop: CASSRGTGNTGELFF. The DNA for the CDR3 is TGCGCCAGCAGCCGAGGGACAGGGAACACCGGGGAGCTGTTTTTT.

The rearrangement joins TRBV29-1 to TRBJ1-2; a possible D gene is TRBD1 (6 bases). The germline V and J ends were trimmed by 6 bases and 6 bases, with 11 bases remaining between them. The CDR3 has 11 residues. Per germline, CDR1 SQVTM and CDR2 ANQGSEA. CDR3 DNA: TGCAGCGTCGTATACAGGGATGGCTACACCTTC. Amino acids: CSVVYRDGYTF.

V is TRBV5-6 and J is TRBJ1-2; 7 bases are shared with TRBD1. This CDR3 is 14 amino acids long. Per germline, CDR1 SGHDT and CDR2 YYEEEE. Trimming took 6 bases from V and 8 from J; bases not matched to a gene: 13. The CDR3 bases are TGTGCCAGCAACCGGTTTAGGGGGCACGAAGGCTACACCTTC. As protein: CASNRFRGHEGYTF.

This clonotype was found many times. The chain joins TRBV15 to TRBJ1-3; D is uncertain. Germline CDR1 and CDR2: LNHNV and YYDKDF (reference sequence). The V end lost 0 bases, the J end lost 0 bases, and 6 bases lay between the germline ends. CDR3 size: 15 residues. The CDR3 here is CATSREDPSGNTIYF. Here the CDR3 DNA reads TGTGCCACCAGCAGAGAGGACCCCTCTGGAAACACCATATATTTT. Looking up the rest from reference TRBV15 and TRBJ1-3 gives the full variable domain: DAMVIQNPRYQVTQFGKPVTLSCSQTLNHNVMYWYQQKSSQAPKLLFHYYDKDFNNEADTPDNFQSRRPNTSFCFLDIRSPGLGDTAMYLCATSREDPSGNTIYFGEGSWLTVV.

This chain connects TRBV18 to TRBJ2-1, with 11 nucleotides matching TRBD2. This CDR3 is built from 17 residues. V lost 3 bases to trimming and J lost 6 bases; unmatched junction nucleotides: 10. The germline V gene has CDR1 KGHSH and CDR2 LQKENI. CDR3 loop: CASSPQRLAGGGNEQFF. The CDR3 bases are TGTGCCAGCTCACCCCAGCGCCTAGCGGGAGGAGGCAATGAGCAGTTCTTC. The full variable domain, completed using reference TRBV18 and TRBJ2-1, is NAGVMQNPRHLVRRRGQEARLRCSPMKGHSHVYWYRQLPEEGLKFMVYLQKENIIDESGMPKERFSAEFPKEGPSILRIQQVVRGDSAAYFCASSPQRLAGGGNEQFFGPGTRLTVL.

The genes are TRBV3-1 and TRBJ1-5; D is undetermined. This CDR3 is 16 amino acids long. With 0 bases removed from V and 0 bases from J, the gap between germline ends came to 9 bases. CDR1 LGHDT and CDR2 YNNKEL come from the germline V gene (reference sequence). CDR3 in DNA: TGTGCCAGCAGCCAAGATTCCGGGTATAGCAATCAGCCCCAGCATTTT. Protein sequence: CASSQDSGYSNQPQHF.

This clonotype occurred a few times. This sequence joins TRBV5-1 and TRBJ1-1, with 8 bases aligning to TRBD1. CDR3 length equals 15 residues. The V segment lost 0 bases and the J segment 3 bases; nucleotides outside the gene matches: 4. Per the germline V gene, CDR1 is SGHRS and CDR2 is YFSETQ. In nucleotides, the CDR3 is TGCGCCAGCAGCTTGGCACAGGGGGGATACACTGAAGCTTTCTTT. Its protein is CASSLAQGGYTEAFF.

The chain combines TRBV7-2 with TRBJ2-3; the D is unclear. The ends were cut back, 0 bases at V and 3 bases at J, with 19 bases in the middle. The CDR3 contains 18 residues. CDR1 SGHTA and CDR2 FQGNSA come from the germline V gene. For the CDR3, the DNA is TGTGCCAGCAGCTTAGCTGTCAGCCCCCCCCTAATAACAGATACGCAGTATTTT. The encoded protein is CASSLAVSPPLITDTQYF.

The chain recombines TRBV29-1 with TRBJ2-7, with D maybe TRBD2 (6 bases). The germline gives CDR1 SQVTM, CDR2 ANQGSEA. Trimming removed 3 bases from V and 3 bases from J, with 15 bases in between. The length of the CDR3 is 14 residues. The CDR3: CSVDGGTGIYEQYF. DNA of the CDR3: TGCAGCGTTGATGGCGGGACGGGAATCTACGAGCAGTACTTC.

This clonotype has ten or more counts. This chain connects TRBV7-9 to TRBJ2-7; D ambiguous. V lost 5 bases and J 2 bases, leaving 4 bases between the germline ends. The CDR3 sequence is 11 residues long. Germline V gene data show CDR1 as SEHNR and CDR2 as FQNEAQ (reference sequence). The CDR3 sequence: CASSRTYEQYF. CDR3 DNA sequence: TGTGCCAGCAGCCGAACCTACGAGCAGTACTTC.

V and J are TRBV20-1 and TRBJ2-5; D unclear. V was cut by 6 bases and J by 4 bases, with 21 bases left in between. The CDR3 consists of 15 residues. Germline values: CDR1 DFQATT, CDR2 SNEGSKA (reference sequence). CDR3 loop: CSAPIEASNSETQYF. The CDR3, as DNA: TGCAGTGCGCCCATCGAGGCTAGTAACTCAGAGACCCAGTACTTC.

This sequence joins TRBV12-3 or TRBV12-4 and TRBJ1-5; the D is unclear. Trimming shortened V by 6 bases and J by 5 bases, and 11 bases separated the two germline ends. This CDR3 comprises 13 residues. The CDR3 DNA reads TGTGCCAGCAGCGAGACCACGGATCAGCCCCAGCATTTT. This encodes CASSETTDQPQHF.

A few counts support this clonotype. V usage is TRBV12-5 and J usage is TRBJ2-7, with TRBD2 matching 7 bases. CDR3 length: 16 residues. Germline assignment: CDR1 LGHNT and CDR2 FRNRAP. V gave up 3 bases and J gave up 5 bases; unmatched junction bases: 13. The CDR3 reads CASGFLLGGNVDEQYF. The CDR3 DNA reads TGTGCTAGTGGTTTCCTCCTGGGGGGGAATGTCGACGAGCAGTACTTC.

This clonotype was counted only a few times. The J gene is TRBJ2-2, the V gene TRBV5-1; D uncertain. The CDR3 spans 12 residues. Per germline, CDR1 SGHRS and CDR2 YFSETQ. Trimming left V 1 base short and J 7 bases short, with 5 bases between. CDR3 DNA: TGCGCCAGCAGCTTGACCGGCGGGGAGCTGTTTTTT. The encoded protein is CASSLTGGELFF.

The chain is built from TRBV5-1 and TRBJ2-6; 7 bases map to TRBD2. In germline, CDR1 is SGHRS, CDR2 YFSETQ. The CDR3 has 15 amino acids. V was clipped by 4 bases and J by 4 bases; unmatched bases: 5. CDR3 nucleotides: TGCGCCAGCAGCGGGAGGGTGGCAGGGGCCAACGTCCTGACTTTC. Encoded protein: CASSGRVAGANVLTF.

The chain uses TRBV7-9 and TRBJ2-6; D might be TRBD1 (5 bases). The CDR3 runs to 14 residues. Germline V CDR1 and CDR2: SEHNR, FQNEAQ (reference sequence). Trimming removed 2 bases at V and 7 bases at J, with 9 bases between. CDR3 residues: CASSLLQVANVLTF. CDR3 in DNA: TGTGCCAGCAGCTTATTACAGGTTGCCAACGTCCTGACTTTC.

This clonotype was seen repeatedly, ten times or more. The chain combines TRBV20-1 with TRBJ2-6; D remains unclear. The CDR3 contains 14 residues. CDR1 and CDR2 (germline): DFQATT, SNEGSKA (reference sequence). V shed 3 bases and J shed 1 base, with 7 bases lying between them. CDR3 sequence: CSASDPSGANVLTF. CDR3 in DNA: TGCAGTGCTAGTGACCCTTCTGGGGCCAACGTCCTGACTTTC.

The rearrangement joins TRBV20-1 to TRBJ2-2; D possibly corresponds to TRBD2 (5 bases). CDR1 DFQATT and CDR2 SNEGSKA come from the germline V gene (reference sequence). This CDR3 comprises 14 residues. V was pared by 2 bases and J by 3 bases, with 10 bases between. CDR3 sequence reads: CSARPLDYTGELFF. CDR3 nucleotides: TGCAGTGCTAGACCCTTGGACTACACCGGGGAGCTGTTTTTT.

The rearrangement uses TRBV6-5 and TRBJ2-1; 14 positions match TRBD2. The CDR3 spans 16 residues. CDR1 is MNHEY, CDR2 SVGAGI, per germline. V lost 2 bases to trimming and J lost 7 bases; unmatched junction nucleotides: 4. The CDR3 loop reads CASSYSGLAGGNEQFF. The DNA for the CDR3 is TGTGCCAGCAGTTACAGCGGACTAGCGGGAGGTAATGAGCAGTTCTTC.

This clonotype has only a few counts. The chain recombines TRBV4-3 with TRBJ1-1, with 8 bases matching TRBD1. CDR1 is LGHNA, CDR2 YSLEER, per germline. The CDR3 totals 16 residues. V lost 1 base, J lost 1 base, and 5 bases stayed unmatched. The CDR3 reads CASSQGTGIRNTEAFF. For the CDR3, the DNA is TGCGCCAGCAGCCAAGGGACAGGGATAAGGAACACTGAAGCTTTCTTT.

This clonotype came up a few times. The rearrangement links TRBV27 to TRBJ2-1, with 8 bases lining up with TRBD1. With V trimmed by 6 bases and J by 2 bases, 6 bases remained unmatched. From germline, CDR1 is MNHEY and CDR2 SMNVEV (reference sequence). CDR3 length equals 15 residues. CDR3 protein: CASRIGQGAYNEQFF. DNA of the CDR3: TGTGCCAGCAGAATAGGACAGGGTGCCTACAATGAGCAGTTCTTC.

The sample holds many counts of this clonotype. The chain joins TRBV20-1 to TRBJ2-1, with D perhaps matching TRBD2 (5 bases). This CDR3 region has 13 residues. The germline gives CDR1 DFQATT, CDR2 SNEGSKA (reference sequence). V gave up 1 base and J gave up 6 bases, with 10 bases separating them. CDR3 sequence (DNA): TGCAGTGCTAGAGGACCAAGCGGCAATGAGCAGTTCTTC. It specifies CSARGPSGNEQFF.

A few counts support this clonotype. The chain employs TRBV20-1 and TRBJ1-2, with unresolved D. Per the germline V gene, CDR1 is DFQATT and CDR2 is SNEGSKA (reference sequence). The CDR3 extends over 14 amino acids. V was pared by 2 bases and J by 2 bases, with 12 bases between. The CDR3 protein is CSARLEAGNYGYTF. CDR3 nucleotide sequence: TGCAGTGCTAGACTGGAGGCAGGAAACTATGGCTACACCTTC.